The present T cell receptor beta chain was sequenced within a study of blood T cell repertoires in COVID-19. For the study at large: Samples of COVID-19 (acute and convalescent) were obtained from the United States, Italy and Spain. The analysed material was cDNA or gDNA that came from T cells, B-cell-depleted T cells, or PBMCs.

The CDR3 loop spans 15 amino acids. Germline-derived CDR1 and CDR2 are ENHRY and SYGVKD. The ends lost 10 bases at V and 9 bases at J; junction bases unmatched: 20. Repertoires were generated with immunoSEQ multiplex PCR, while TCRdb's copy carries only in-frame clones and drops some. The table includes about 340,000 clones, 80% to 90% detected once. In its sample, this clone was seen a few times. The TCR comes from a woman aged 40-49 years with acute COVID-19. This chain joins TRBV10-3 and TRBJ2-7; TRBD2 matches at 8 bases. The sample comprised PBMCs or T cells enriched from blood (not recorded which). The CDR3 DNA is TGTGCCACCCTGGCGGGGGGACTATTGCGTATCGGGCAGTACTTC. Protein: CATLAGGLLRIGQYF.